Listed below are T cell receptor beta chains from one sample, sequenced in a study of OX40 agonist ivuxolimab in advanced cancers. Libraries were prepared by immunoSEQ multiplex PCR; TCRdb keeps only in-frame clonotypes and omits some of them. Of about 25,000 clones listed, 78% are singletons. This material consisted of CD4+ or CD8+ T cells sorted from blood, taken in a trial of the OX40 agonist ivuxolimab. All receptors come from an adult with an advanced solid tumor such as melanoma, head and neck, liver or kidney cancer. CDR3s include the opening cysteine and the closing phenylalanine or tryptophan. The order of the fields is V gene, CDR3 protein.

>TRBV5-1
CASSWGDRRQETQYF
>TRBV5-4
CASSFVGQETQYF
>TRBV9
CASSVAIIGSPLHF
>TRBV28
CASSLGGGRDNSPLHF
>TRBV30
CAWGGIATNEKLFF
>TRBV11-2
CASSLLAGSTGELFF
>TRBV28
CASSFQRGPKYTGELFF
>TRBV28
CASKSGWGNQPQHF
>TRBV28
CASRSAGSSYNSPLHF
>TRBV30
CAWSKQGRDEQYF
>TRBV28
CASLSRGRSTSNYGYTF
>TRBV5-6
CASSLRGEDTQYF
>TRBV4-1
CASSSPYRFNYGYTF
>TRBV27
CASSLVRGSYNSPLHF
>TRBV19
CASSPTPGSNQPQHF
>TRBV27
CASSLLAGDYGYTF
>TRBV7-2
CASSPQGNTEAFF
>TRBV5-5
CASSIRLAAMETQYF
>TRBV19
CASSRQGVDYTF
>TRBV6-1
CASSDPGRPGDEQFF
>TRBV28
CASTSGTAMNTEAFF
>TRBV30
CAWSQGTDQPQHF
>TRBV7-7
CASSQGPNQPQHF
>TRBV7-2
CASSLVRQSNQPQHF
>TRBV5-4
CASSSGQSAQETQYF
>TRBV15
CATSRVELNTEAFF
>TRBV6-5
CASSPLTGRTEAFF
>TRBV14
CASSQTSGRAGELFF
>TRBV12-5
CASGLPAGPKNIQYF
>TRBV7-6
CASSFRTSGLETQYF
>TRBV30
CASRQNSPLHF
>TRBV10-1
CASSWSGQDSPLHF
>TRBV9
CASSVGGSSYNSPLHF
>TRBV11-3
CASSISGVGEAFF
>TRBV4-1
CASSQGGTHYGYTF
>TRBV5-1
CASRTGTGEGQPQHF
>TRBV7-3
CASSEGQVGELFF
>TRBV18
CASSPPITQKNTEAFF
>TRBV2
CASSELGETQYF